A selection of T cell receptor beta chains follows, all from one sample in a study of blood T cell repertoires in COVID-19. Generated by immunoSEQ multiplex PCR, the TCRdb table keeps only in-frame clones and is missing some. Of 70,000 or so clones in the sample, around 74% were seen once. Sequenced input: peripheral blood. The receptors here all came from a man in his fifties or sixties with COVID-19, enrolled during active disease. CDR3s include the opening cysteine and the closing phenylalanine or tryptophan. D genes are given only for firm matches. Only part of the rows carry a size: once, few, many, or a class if the clone is expanded.

d_gene | j_gene | v_gene | abundance | CDR3nt | CDR3aa
NA | TRBJ2-3 | TRBV6-5 | few | TGTGCCAGCAGAAGACAGTCTAGCACAGATACGCAGTATTTT | CASRRQSSTDTQYF
NA | TRBJ2-7 | TRBV24-1 | NA | TGTGCCACCAGTGAGCCGAGGAGGACCGTGTCCTACGAGCAGTACTTC | CATSEPRRTVSYEQYF
TRBD1 | TRBJ1-2 | TRBV5-1 | once | TGCGCCAGCAGTAAGGGTCGGGACAGGGAGCGAAGCTACACCTTC | CASSKGRDRERSYTF
NA | TRBJ1-6 | TRBV15 | few | TGTGCCACCAGCAGAGATGGACAGATTAATTCACCCCTCCACTTT | CATSRDGQINSPLHF
NA | TRBJ2-7 | TRBV15 | few | TGTGTGGGGCACACAAAAACCTACGAGCAGTACTTC | CVGHTKTYEQYF
TRBD1 | TRBJ1-2 | TRBV6-1 | many | TGTGCCAGCAGTGAGGACAGGCATAACTATGGCTACACCTTC | CASSEDRHNYGYTF
NA | TRBJ1-5 | TRBV6-5 | NA | TGTGCCAGCAGTTACTTTACAGGCCAGCCCCAGCATTTT | CASSYFTGQPQHF
NA | TRBJ2-2 | TRBV7-3 | NA | TGTGCCAGCAGCCCAGCCGGTGATAGGCGGGGTTTGGCCGGGGAGCTGTTTTTT | CASSPAGDRRGLAGELFF
NA | TRBJ1-3 | TRBV5-1 | NA | TGCGCCAGCAGCTCCTCGTTGGGGCCAGGAAACACCATATATTTT | CASSSSLGPGNTIYF
NA | TRBJ2-3 | TRBV30 | NA | TGTGCCTGGAGTGTACTGGTTTCCAGCACAGATACGCAGTATTTT | CAWSVLVSSTDTQYF
NA | TRBJ1-1 | TRBV24-1 | NA | TGTGCCACCAGTGACCATGGGGAGACTGAAGCTTTCTTT | CATSDHGETEAFF
NA | TRBJ2-7 | TRBV4-1 | NA | TGCGCCAGCAGCCAACCCTTTGGACAGAGCCGCTACGAGCAGTACTTC | CASSQPFGQSRYEQYF
TRBD2 | TRBJ2-2 | TRBV5-1 | NA | TGCGCCAGCTTAGCGGGAGTGAGCGGGGAGCTGTTTTTT | CASLAGVSGELFF
TRBD1 | TRBJ2-1 | TRBV7-2 | NA | TGTGCCAGCAGCTCGACAGGGGGGTCCTACAATGAGCAGTTCTTC | CASSSTGGSYNEQFF
TRBD2 | TRBJ2-2 | TRBV28 | few | TGTGCCAGCACGGGCGGACTAGGACGCACCGGGGAGCTGTTTTTT | CASTGGLGRTGELFF
TRBD1 | TRBJ1-5 | TRBV6-5 | NA | TGTGCCAGTGGGACAGGGGGCTTTCAGCCCCAGCATTTT | CASGTGGFQPQHF
NA | TRBJ1-6 | TRBV30 | few | TGTGCCTGGATTGATCAGGTCTTCAGGGATAATTCACCCCTCCACTTT | CAWIDQVFRDNSPLHF
NA | TRBJ1-4 | TRBV28 | few | TGTGCCAGCAATCCCGCAGGGGAAGATGAAAAACTGTTTTTT | CASNPAGEDEKLFF
TRBD1 | TRBJ2-1 | TRBV28 | NA | TGTGCCAGCAGGGGGGACAGGGGCATTGATGAGCAGTTCTTC | CASRGDRGIDEQFF
TRBD2 | TRBJ2-3 | TRBV6-1 | NA | TGTGCCAGCAGTGTCACTAGCGCCTCTAGCACAGATACGCAGTATTTT | CASSVTSASSTDTQYF